This is a list of T cell receptor beta chains from one sample in a study of T cell responses to AZD1222 COVID-19 vaccine. Libraries were prepared by immunoSEQ multiplex PCR; TCRdb keeps only in-frame clonotypes and omits some of them. The sample consists of 150,000 to 170,000 clones, roughly nine tenths of them appearing once. The sample here was peripheral blood, taken on day 0 of AZD1222 vaccination. The receptors originated from an adult in good health. Both conserved end residues are part of each CDR3. Fields, in order: V gene, J gene, CDR3 length, D gene, clone size, CDR3 DNA, CDR3 protein. D genes are given only for firm matches. The size field is filled for only some rows; it gives once, few, many or a size class.

>TRBV5-1|TRBJ1-4|13|-|-
TGCGCCAGCAGCTTGGGAGAGGCTGAAAAACTGTTTTTT
CASSLGEAEKLFF
>TRBV6-5|TRBJ1-5|15|-|-
TGTGCCAGCAGTCCACTCACCGGGCGCAATCAGCCCCAGCATTTT
CASSPLTGRNQPQHF
>TRBV11-3|TRBJ2-3|13|-|-
TGTGCCAGCAGCTCTGGGACGCCCGATACGCAGTATTTT
CASSSGTPDTQYF
>TRBV5-1|TRBJ2-5|17|TRBD1|-
TGCGCCAGCAGCCGAGGACAAGGGACAGGGCCGGTGGAGACCCAGTACTTC
CASSRGQGTGPVETQYF
>TRBV7-2|TRBJ2-1|15|TRBD2|-
TGTGCCAGCAGCTTATTGCCGGGGGGCTACAATGAGCAGTTCTTC
CASSLLPGGYNEQFF
>TRBV3-1/TRBV3-2|TRBJ1-5|14|-|few
TGTGCCAGCAGCCAAGAAGGGGGGAATCAGCCCCAGCATTTT
CASSQEGGNQPQHF
>TRBV19|TRBJ1-1|12|-|-
TGTGCCAGTATGCGGGGGCTAACTGAAGCTTTCTTT
CASMRGLTEAFF
>TRBV28|TRBJ2-5|10|-|-
TGTGCCAGCGAACGGGAGACCCAGTACTTC
CASERETQYF
>TRBV13|TRBJ1-4|13|-|-
TGTGCCAGCGGGGAGGCAACTAATGAAAAACTGTTTTTT
CASGEATNEKLFF
>TRBV5-4|TRBJ2-1|13|-|-
TGTGCCAGCAGCTTGGCTAGCTACAATGAGCAGTTCTTC
CASSLASYNEQFF
>TRBV18|TRBJ1-5|13|-|once
TGTGCCAGCTCACCATCCGGGAGTGAGCCCCAGCATTTT
CASSPSGSEPQHF
>TRBV18|TRBJ2-2|16|-|few
TGTGCCAGCTCACCCCGAGTAGCGACAAACACCGGGGAGCTGTTTTTT
CASSPRVATNTGELFF
>TRBV16|TRBJ1-5|18|-|-
TGTGCCAGCAGCCAGCCCGGGACATTCCGGCGTCTACATCAGCCCCAGCATTTT
CASSQPGTFRRLHQPQHF
>TRBV6-2/TRBV6-3|TRBJ1-2|11|-|-
TGTGCCAGCAGTTTAGGGGAAGGCTACACCTTC
CASSLGEGYTF
>TRBV15|TRBJ1-3|15|-|-
TGTGCCACCAGCAGTGGACGGCACTCTGGAAACACCATATATTTT
CATSSGRHSGNTIYF
>TRBV20-1|TRBJ1-2|11|-|-
TGCAGTGCTAGGGCGGGCTATGGCTACACCTTC
CSARAGYGYTF
>TRBV6-1|TRBJ1-5|16|-|-
TGTGCCAGCAGTGAACTTGCAGGTTTGTCGAATCAGCCCCAGCATTTT
CASSELAGLSNQPQHF
>TRBV3-1/TRBV3-2|TRBJ1-1|13|-|few
TGTGCCAGCAGCCAACCACAGGGTACTGAAGCTTTCTTT
CASSQPQGTEAFF
>TRBV11-3|TRBJ2-3|14|TRBD1|-
TGTGCCAGCAGCCTGGGACAGTCCACAGATACGCAGTATTTT
CASSLGQSTDTQYF
>TRBV29-1|TRBJ1-1|12|-|-
TGCAGCGTTGAGGGGAGGGGGACTGAAGCTTTCTTT
CSVEGRGTEAFF
>TRBV24-1|TRBJ1-2|13|-|-
TGTGCCACCAGTCAACAGGGTGGCTATGGCTACACCTTC
CATSQQGGYGYTF
>TRBV2|TRBJ2-7|20|-|-
TGTGCCAGCAGTCTTGGTCAGCAGTTCTGGGCGAATAGGATTTCCTACGAGCAGTACTTC
CASSLGQQFWANRISYEQYF
>TRBV5-6|TRBJ1-5|16|TRBD1|-
TGTGCCAGCAGCCCACGGGACAGGTATAGCAATCAGCCCCAGCATTTT
CASSPRDRYSNQPQHF
>TRBV18|TRBJ1-4|13|-|-
TGTGCCAGCTCAGCAGGTCTTAATGAAAAACTGTTTTTT
CASSAGLNEKLFF
>TRBV2|TRBJ1-2|13|-|-
TGTGCCAGCAGGGGTCGGGGGCGAATAGGCTACACCTTC
CASRGRGRIGYTF
>TRBV9|TRBJ2-7|14|-|-
TGTGCCAGCAGCGCCGTGGGGTCCACCTACGAGCAGTACTTC
CASSAVGSTYEQYF
>TRBV15|TRBJ2-5|15|TRBD2|-
TGTGCCACCAGCAGGGTGGGGGGGTACCAAGAGACCCAGTACTTC
CATSRVGGYQETQYF
>TRBV7-9|TRBJ1-5|14|-|-
TGTGCCAGCAGCTTATCAGGGCTTGGACAGCCCCAGCATTTT
CASSLSGLGQPQHF
>TRBV25-1|TRBJ2-5|15|-|-
TGTGCCAGCAGTGATAGGTGGGGGGCCGGGGAGACCCAGTACTTC
CASSDRWGAGETQYF
>TRBV14|TRBJ1-1|13|-|-
TGTGCCAGCAGCCGAGACAGAACCACTGAAGCTTTCTTT
CASSRDRTTEAFF
>TRBV28|TRBJ1-2|16|-|-
TGTGCCAGCAGTTTAATCCCGGCAGCTACTAACTATGGCTACACCTTC
CASSLIPAATNYGYTF
>TRBV7-9|TRBJ2-3|12|-|-
TGTGCCAGCAGCCGACCCTCTGATACGCAGTATTTT
CASSRPSDTQYF
>TRBV7-2|TRBJ1-1|15|-|-
TGTGCCAGCAGCTTAGTCGACAGGCTCAACACTGAAGCTTTCTTT
CASSLVDRLNTEAFF
>TRBV5-1|TRBJ2-7|16|TRBD1|-
TGCGCCAGCAGCTCCGGGACAGGGGGCATTAGGTACGAGCAGTACTTC
CASSSGTGGIRYEQYF
>TRBV7-9|TRBJ2-1|16|TRBD2|-
TGTGCCAGCAGCCCCAGGATAGCGGGGGAGTACAATGAGCAGTTCTTC
CASSPRIAGEYNEQFF
>TRBV19|TRBJ2-1|15|-|few
TGTGCCAGTAGTATAGTGAGACTAGATTACAATGAGCAGTTCTTC
CASSIVRLDYNEQFF
>TRBV6-5|TRBJ1-1|14|TRBD1|once
TGTGCCAGCAGTAACACAGGGGCGAACACTGAAGCTTTCTTT
CASSNTGANTEAFF
>TRBV2|TRBJ1-6|14|-|-
TGTGCCAGCAGTGAAGCTGGTCGGGATTCACCCCTCCACTTT
CASSEAGRDSPLHF
>TRBV7-2|TRBJ1-3|13|-|-
TGTGCCAGCAGGGGGTTCGTTGGAAACACCATATATTTT
CASRGFVGNTIYF
>TRBV2|TRBJ1-5|15|TRBD1|-
TGTGCCAGCAGTCCGGCAGGGGGATTCGATCAGCCCCAGCATTTT
CASSPAGGFDQPQHF
>TRBV11-2|TRBJ1-1|15|TRBD1|-
TGTGCCAGCAGCGAACCGGGACAGCAGAACACTGAAGCTTTCTTT
CASSEPGQQNTEAFF
>TRBV18|TRBJ2-3|16|TRBD2|-
TGTGCCAGCTCACCCAGTCTGGCGGGAGGGTCAGATACGCAGTATTTT
CASSPSLAGGSDTQYF
>TRBV24-1|TRBJ2-1|19|TRBD2|-
TGTGCCACCAGTGACTCGGGAGCGAGGCTAGCGGGAGTTTTGGATGAGCAGTTCTTC
CATSDSGARLAGVLDEQFF
>TRBV11-3|TRBJ1-1|13|-|-
TGTGCCAGCAGCTTAGCCGACTTCACTGAAGCTTTCTTT
CASSLADFTEAFF
>TRBV19|TRBJ1-4|14|TRBD1|-
TGTGCCAGTAGTTTAAGACAGGGGAATGAAAAACTGTTTTTT
CASSLRQGNEKLFF
>TRBV9|TRBJ2-6|20|-|-
TGTGCCAGCAGCCCGCGCCCAGGGGCCGCCGGGCGTTCTGGGGCCAACGTCCTGACTTTC
CASSPRPGAAGRSGANVLTF
>TRBV4-3|TRBJ1-1|16|-|-
TGCGCCAGCAGCCAAGATAGAGGGAATCTGAACACTGAAGCTTTCTTT
CASSQDRGNLNTEAFF
>TRBV28|TRBJ1-2|12|-|-
TGTGCCAGCAGTCCCGGACTTTGGGGCTACACCTTC
CASSPGLWGYTF
>TRBV11-2|TRBJ1-6|11|-|-
TGTGCCAGCAGCTTAGATTCACCCCTCCACTTT
CASSLDSPLHF
>TRBV7-2|TRBJ1-3|15|-|-
TGTGCCAGCAGCCAATACAGATTCTCTGGAAACACCATATATTTT
CASSQYRFSGNTIYF